This TCR beta chain was recovered during a study of diagnostic markers for celiac disease (dated by TCRdb to the early 2020s). Details on this clonotype: It has no known antigen specificity.

Sequencer: Illumina MiSeq. TCRdb reprocessed the reads and lists each CDR3 protein sequence as a single entry, with no DNA. In this sample's table one finds just over 1,500 distinct CDR3 sequences. The biggest ten clones account for 10% of the sample. CDR3 length: 14 amino acids, cysteine to phenylalanine. The DNA is unrecorded. The germline V gene gives CDR1 as SGHRS and CDR2 as YFSETQ. The specimen sequenced was either unsorted cells or a sorted T cell fraction (not recorded which). The receptor's source is a human donor. The sequence links TRBV5-1 to TRBJ1-1; TCRdb's D call of TRBD1 is untestable without DNA. The CDR3 region reads CASSSQGAGTEAFF.